The source of this T cell receptor (beta chain) is a study of cytomegalovirus exposure and HLA in healthy donors. On the study more broadly: An earlier analysis identified some 110 million unique TCR beta sequences in 150 million to 200 million T cells.

The table lists this clone with a few counts. What it recognizes is unknown. Study-wide results and caveats: Per published reports, the classifier diagnosed cytomegalovirus status with high specificity and sensitivity. Confirmation in vitro established that a few CMV-associated chains were specific for CMV antigens.

Losses at the gene ends were 9 bases for V and 8 bases for J; bases not matched to a gene: 18. CDR1 SGHRS and CDR2 YFSETQ come from the germline V gene. There are 16 residues in the CDR3. PCR primers comprised 60 Vbeta and 13 Jbeta primers. TCRdb keeps only in-frame clones here, not all; method: immunoSEQ multiplex PCR. The top ten clones hold approximately 1.5% of a sample with roughly 180,000 clones, roughly 8.7% of them seen once. The chain combines TRBV5-1 with TRBJ2-1, with 9 nucleotides matching TRBD2. Sequencing input: PBMCs. The sequence came from a woman in her 30s in good health and CMV-seropositive. DNA for the CDR3: TGCGCCACCGAGCTAACCATAGCGGGAGTAGGCTATGAGCAGTTCTTC. It yields the protein CATELTIAGVGYEQFF.